This T cell receptor beta chain comes out of a study of neurological immune-mediated disorders. Points from the study as a whole: Whereas HTLV-1-associated myelopathy showed the most TCR clonal expansion, multiple sclerosis showed the least, with levels below those of healthy controls.

Described time point: longitudinal time-point 3. The unsorted libraries were generated from a total of 2 million PBMCs, which had been stored in RNAlater at -80 C. The cDNA was produced through 5'RACE with 10-nucleotide random UMIs. Every sequencing run generated over 160 million TCR-beta sequences from 15-18 subjects. TCRdb reprocessed the 5' RACE reads with MiXCR, giving one entry per CDR3 protein. The repertoire holds roughly 50,000 distinct CDR3 sequences, with approximately 12% as singletons. In this sample, this clonotype turned up many times. Its specificity is not known. Sequencing was carried out using PBMCs. This TCR derives from a male donor with HTLV-1-associated myelopathy (HAM/TSP).

In nucleotides, the CDR3 is TGCAGCGTTGGTAGCTCCTACGAGCAGTACTTC. This codes for CSVGSSYEQYF. V gene TRBV29-1 combines with J gene TRBJ2-7, with D uncertain. The CDR3 consists of 11 residues. Germline CDR1 and CDR2: SQVTM and ANQGSEA. Deletions cut 4 bases from V and 0 bases from J, with 4 bases between.